The present TCR beta chain was sequenced within a study of CDR3 diversity in severe acne. MiXCR, run by TCRdb on the PCR reads, gives a single entry per CDR3 protein. In the table there are over 100,000 distinct CDR3 sequences, 51% of which are singletons. This clonotype has only a few counts. There are 17 residues in the CDR3. Germline V gene data show CDR1 as SNHLY and CDR2 as FYNNEI. V was cut by 7 bases and J by 6 bases, with 22 bases left in between. The specimen sequenced was blood. The receptor was derived from a male donor with acne. The genes are TRBV2 and TRBJ1-6; D is perhaps TRBD1 (5 bases). The CDR3 spells CASTRIQTAPLNSPLHF. DNA of the CDR3: TGTGCCAGCACCAGAATTCAGACAGCTCCTCTTAATTCACCCCTCCACTTT.